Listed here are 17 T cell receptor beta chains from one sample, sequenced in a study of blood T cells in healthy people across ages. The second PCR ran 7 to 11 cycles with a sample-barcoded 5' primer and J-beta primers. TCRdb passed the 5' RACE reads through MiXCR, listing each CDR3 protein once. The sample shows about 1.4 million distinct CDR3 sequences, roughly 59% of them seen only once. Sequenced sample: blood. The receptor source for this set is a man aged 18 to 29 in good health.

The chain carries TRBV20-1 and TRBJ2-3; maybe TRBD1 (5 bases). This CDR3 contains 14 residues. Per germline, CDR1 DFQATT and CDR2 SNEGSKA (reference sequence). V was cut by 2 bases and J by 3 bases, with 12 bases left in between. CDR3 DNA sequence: TGCAGTGCTAGACTGACAAGGGGTACAGATACGCAGTATTTT. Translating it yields CSARLTRGTDTQYF.

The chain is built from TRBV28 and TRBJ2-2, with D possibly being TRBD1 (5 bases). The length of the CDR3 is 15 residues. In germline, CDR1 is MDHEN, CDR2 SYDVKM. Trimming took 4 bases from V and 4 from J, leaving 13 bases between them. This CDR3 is CASSYDSRVTGELFF. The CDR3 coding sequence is TGTGCCAGCAGTTATGACTCCAGGGTCACCGGGGAGCTGTTTTTT.

The DNA of the CDR3 is TGCGCCAGCAGCCAACGATTACTATACAATGAGCAGTTCTTC. It is translated as CASSQRLLYNEQFF. This chain uses TRBV4-3 with TRBJ2-1; the D is unclear. This CDR3 is 14 amino acids long. The germline gives CDR1 LGHNA, CDR2 YSLEER. V was trimmed by 2 bases and J by 4 bases, leaving 9 bases between them.

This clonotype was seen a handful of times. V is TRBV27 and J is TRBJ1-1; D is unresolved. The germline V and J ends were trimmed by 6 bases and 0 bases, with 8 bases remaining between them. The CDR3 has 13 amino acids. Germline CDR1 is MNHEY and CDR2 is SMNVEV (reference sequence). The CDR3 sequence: CASSPVLNTEAFF. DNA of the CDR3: TGTGCCAGCAGCCCGGTCTTGAACACTGAAGCTTTCTTT.

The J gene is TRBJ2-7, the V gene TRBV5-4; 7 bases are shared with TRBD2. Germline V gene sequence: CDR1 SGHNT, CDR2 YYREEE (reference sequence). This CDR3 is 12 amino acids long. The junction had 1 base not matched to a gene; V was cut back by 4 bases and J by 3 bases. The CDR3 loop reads CASSRDYYEQYF. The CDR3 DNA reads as TGTGCCAGCAGCAGGGACTACTACGAGCAGTACTTC.

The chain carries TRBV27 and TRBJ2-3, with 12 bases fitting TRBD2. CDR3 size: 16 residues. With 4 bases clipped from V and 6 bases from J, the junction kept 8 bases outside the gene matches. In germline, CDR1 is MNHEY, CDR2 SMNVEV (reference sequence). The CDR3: CASSYSSGGAYDTQYF. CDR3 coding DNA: TGTGCCAGCAGTTACTCTAGCGGGGGGGCCTACGATACGCAGTATTTT.

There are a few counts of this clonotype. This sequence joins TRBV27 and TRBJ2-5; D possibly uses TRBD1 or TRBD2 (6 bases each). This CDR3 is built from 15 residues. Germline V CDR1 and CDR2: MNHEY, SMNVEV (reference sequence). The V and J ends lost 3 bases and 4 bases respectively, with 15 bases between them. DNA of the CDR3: TGTGCCAGCAGTTTTTTGGGGGGCACGGGAGAGACCCAGTACTTC. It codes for CASSFLGGTGETQYF.

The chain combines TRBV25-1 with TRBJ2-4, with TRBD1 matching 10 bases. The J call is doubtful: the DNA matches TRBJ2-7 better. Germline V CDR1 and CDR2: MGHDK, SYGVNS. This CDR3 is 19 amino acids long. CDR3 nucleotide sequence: TGTGCCAGCAGTGGCCTCGTTGGACAGGGGGGGAATGACTCCTACGAGCAGTACTTC. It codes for CASSGLVGQGGNDSYEQYF.

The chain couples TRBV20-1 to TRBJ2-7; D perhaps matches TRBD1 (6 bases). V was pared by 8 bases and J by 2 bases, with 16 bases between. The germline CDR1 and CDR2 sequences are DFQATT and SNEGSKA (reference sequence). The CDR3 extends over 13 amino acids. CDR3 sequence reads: CSSRQEGTYEQYF. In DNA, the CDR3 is TGCAGTAGTAGACAGGAAGGGACCTACGAGCAGTACTTC.

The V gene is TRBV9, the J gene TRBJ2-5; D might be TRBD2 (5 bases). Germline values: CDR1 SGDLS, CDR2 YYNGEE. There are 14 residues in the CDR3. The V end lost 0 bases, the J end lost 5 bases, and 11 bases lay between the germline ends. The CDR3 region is CASSVALREETQYF. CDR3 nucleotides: TGTGCCAGCAGCGTAGCTCTGAGGGAGGAGACCCAGTACTTC.

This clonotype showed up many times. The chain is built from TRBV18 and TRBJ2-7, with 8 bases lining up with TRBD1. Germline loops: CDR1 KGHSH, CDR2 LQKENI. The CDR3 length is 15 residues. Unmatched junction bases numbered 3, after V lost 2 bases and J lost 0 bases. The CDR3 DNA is TGTGCCAGCTCACCAAGGGACAGGAGCTCCTACGAGCAGTACTTC. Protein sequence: CASSPRDRSSYEQYF.

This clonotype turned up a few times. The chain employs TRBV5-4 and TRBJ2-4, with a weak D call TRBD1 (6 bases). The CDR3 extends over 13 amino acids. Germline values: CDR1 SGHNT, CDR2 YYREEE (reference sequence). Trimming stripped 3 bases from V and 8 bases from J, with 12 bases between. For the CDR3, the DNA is TGTGCCAGCAGCTCCAGGGGTGTGGACATTCAGTACTTC. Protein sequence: CASSSRGVDIQYF.

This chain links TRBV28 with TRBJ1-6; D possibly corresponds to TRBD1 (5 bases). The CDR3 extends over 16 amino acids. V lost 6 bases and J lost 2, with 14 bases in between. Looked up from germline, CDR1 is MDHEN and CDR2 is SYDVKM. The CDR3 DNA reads TGTGCCAGCAGCACCCGTCGGGACCCCTATAATTCACCCCTCCACTTT. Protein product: CASSTRRDPYNSPLHF.

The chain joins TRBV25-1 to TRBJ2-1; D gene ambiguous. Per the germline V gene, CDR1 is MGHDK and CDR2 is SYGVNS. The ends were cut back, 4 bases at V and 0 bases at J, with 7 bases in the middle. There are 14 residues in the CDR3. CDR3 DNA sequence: TGTGCCAGCAGTGTGAGCTTCTCCTACAATGAGCAGTTCTTC. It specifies CASSVSFSYNEQFF.

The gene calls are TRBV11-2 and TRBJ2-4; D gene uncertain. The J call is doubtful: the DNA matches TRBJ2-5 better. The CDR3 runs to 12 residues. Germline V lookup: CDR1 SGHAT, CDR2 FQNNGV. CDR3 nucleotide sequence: TGTGCCAGCAGCTTAAGTAGCCAGACCCAGTACTTC. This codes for CASSLSSQTQYF.

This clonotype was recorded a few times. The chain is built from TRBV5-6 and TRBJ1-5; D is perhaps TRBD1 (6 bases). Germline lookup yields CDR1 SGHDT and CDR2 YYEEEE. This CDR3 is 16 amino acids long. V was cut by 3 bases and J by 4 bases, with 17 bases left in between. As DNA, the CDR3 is TGTGCCAGCAGCTCCTTCGTCGGGACACAGAATCAGCCCCAGCATTTT. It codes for CASSSFVGTQNQPQHF.

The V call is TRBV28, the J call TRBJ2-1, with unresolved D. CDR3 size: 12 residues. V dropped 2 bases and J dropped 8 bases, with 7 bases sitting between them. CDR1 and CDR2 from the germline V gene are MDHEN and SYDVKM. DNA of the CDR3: TGTGCCAGCAGTTTAGGTTGGCATGAGCAGTTCTTC. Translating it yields CASSLGWHEQFF.